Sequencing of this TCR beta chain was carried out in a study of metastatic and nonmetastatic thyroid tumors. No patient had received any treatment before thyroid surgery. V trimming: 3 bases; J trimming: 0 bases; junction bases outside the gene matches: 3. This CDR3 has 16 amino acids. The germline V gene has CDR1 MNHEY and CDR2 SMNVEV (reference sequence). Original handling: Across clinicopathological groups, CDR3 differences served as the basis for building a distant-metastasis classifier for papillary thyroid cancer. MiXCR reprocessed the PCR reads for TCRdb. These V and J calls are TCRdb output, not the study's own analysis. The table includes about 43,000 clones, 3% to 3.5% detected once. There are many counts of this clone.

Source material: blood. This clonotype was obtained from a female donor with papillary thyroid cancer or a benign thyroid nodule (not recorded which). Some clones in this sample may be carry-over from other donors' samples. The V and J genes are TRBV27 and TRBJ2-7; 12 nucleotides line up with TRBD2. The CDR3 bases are TGTGCCAGCAGTTTTCTGACTAGCGGGAGCTCCTACGAGCAGTACTTC. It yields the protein CASSFLTSGSSYEQYF.